The 30 T cell receptor beta chains below were found in one sample sequenced in a study of T cells after yellow fever vaccination. TCRdb recomputed calls from the 5' RACE reads with MiXCR, one row per CDR3 protein. Of hundreds of thousands of distinct CDR3 sequences detected, approximately 5.7% appear once; the ten largest clones hold approximately 16%. Material: PBMCs, obtained 5 days after the yellow fever booster vaccination. Receptors were obtained from a man in his thirties or forties who received the YFV17D yellow fever vaccine.

This chain links TRBV18 with TRBJ2-1; 11 nucleotides match TRBD2. The CDR3 sequence is 17 residues long. With 0 bases clipped from V and 2 bases from J, the junction kept 3 bases outside the gene matches. Germline CDR1 and CDR2: KGHSH and LQKENI. The CDR3, as DNA: TGTGCCAGCTCACCACCAAAGACTAGCGGGACCTACAATGAGCAGTTCTTC. This translates into CASSPPKTSGTYNEQFF.

Comments on this clonotype: This clone may be a read error of a much larger clone one base away. J is TRBJ2-7 and V is TRBV29-1; the D gene is possibly TRBD2 (7 bases). This CDR3 spans 13 amino acids. The V gene's germline CDR1 is SQVTM and CDR2 ANQGSEA. The CDR3 bases are TGCAGCGTTGAAGGGGCGGGGGCCTACGAGCGGTACTTC. It yields the protein CSVEGAGAYERYF.

The V and J genes are TRBV5-1 and TRBJ2-7; TRBD2 might be the D (6 bases). Germline V gives CDR1 SGHRS, CDR2 YFSETQ. CDR3 length equals 14 residues. Trimming left V 0 bases short and J 4 bases short, with 11 bases between. CDR3 nucleotide sequence: TGCGCCAGCAGCTTGGTGAATAGCGGTTACGAGCAGTACTTC. This sequence encodes CASSLVNSGYEQYF.

The chain carries TRBV2 and TRBJ2-4; either TRBD1 or TRBD2 may fit D (5 bases each). Trimming stripped 6 bases from V and 0 bases from J, with 12 bases between. The germline V gene encodes CDR1 SNHLY and CDR2 FYNNEI. This CDR3 has 15 residues. The CDR3 here is CASRGPTLAKNIQYF. CDR3 coding DNA: TGTGCCAGCAGGGGACCGACGCTAGCCAAAAACATTCAGTACTTC. The full variable domain, completed using reference TRBV2 and TRBJ2-4, is EPEVTQTPSHQVTQMGQEVILRCVPISNHLYFYWYRQILGQKVEFLVSFYNNEISEKSEIFDDQFSVERPDGSNFTLKIRSTKLEDSAMYFCASRGPTLAKNIQYFGAGTRLSVL.

The chain recombines TRBV20-1 with TRBJ2-3; weak D call: TRBD2 (7 bases). The CDR3 loop spans 19 amino acids. Deletions cut 6 bases from V and 0 bases from J, with 28 bases between. Germline V gene data show CDR1 as DFQATT and CDR2 as SNEGSKA (reference sequence). CDR3 bases: TGCAGTGCCTCCGAGGGAGGGGGGACTGGATTCACAAGCACAGATACGCAGTATTTT. Translated: CSASEGGGTGFTSTDTQYF.

At least ten counts were recorded for this clonotype. V gene TRBV7-2 combines with J gene TRBJ1-4; the match to TRBD1 covers 10 bases. This CDR3 contains 16 residues. The germline gives CDR1 SGHTA, CDR2 FQGNSA. Trimming at V came to 1 base and at J to 7 bases, leaving 6 bases not matched to a gene. Here the CDR3 DNA reads TGTGCCAGCAGCTTAGGACAGGGGGCAGTGCGTGAAAAACTGTTTTTT. Amino acid sequence: CASSLGQGAVREKLFF.

This chain links TRBV21-1 with TRBJ1-5; the table's D call, TRBD1, was not checked against the DNA. TRBV21-1 is given as a pseudogene. The CDR3 runs to 11 residues. This CDR3 reads CASGGNQPQHF. CDR3 coding DNA: TGTGCCTCGGGCGGAAATCAGCCCCAGCATTTT.

This clonotype was picked up many times. The junction and the germline gene differ at one end; a read error may be behind it. The chain joins TRBV5-1 to TRBJ2-5; 9 bases are a match to TRBD2. Germline-derived CDR1 and CDR2 are SGHRS and YFSETQ. The CDR3 is 13 residues long. CDR3 region: CASSPGLAETQYF. The CDR3 nucleotides are TGTGCCAGCAGCCCTGGACTAGCGGAGACCCAGTACTTC.

Ten or more counts support this clonotype. The J gene is TRBJ2-5, the V gene TRBV10-2; TRBD2 agrees at 13 bases. Per germline, CDR1 WSHSY and CDR2 SAAADI. This CDR3 has 14 residues. Germline trimming cut 6 bases from V and 3 bases from J; bases unmatched to any gene: 1. DNA of the CDR3: TGCGCCAGCAGAGGACTAGCGGGAGAAGAGACCCAGTACTTC. This encodes CASRGLAGEETQYF.

This clonotype was seen repeatedly, ten times or more. V is TRBV10-3 and J is TRBJ2-1; 7 positions agree with TRBD1. Germline CDR1 and CDR2: ENHRY and SYGVKD. The CDR3 has 15 amino acids. The V gene end was trimmed by 7 bases and the J gene end by 6 bases; junction bases not matched to a gene: 12. The CDR3 DNA follows: TGTGCCATCACCACAGGGGCCCTACAGAGCAATGAGCAGTTCTTC. Translating it yields CAITTGALQSNEQFF.

This rearrangement joins TRBV4-2 to TRBJ1-2; D is undetermined. This CDR3 region has 12 residues. Germline values: CDR1 LGHNA, CDR2 YNFKEQ. V lost 4 bases, J lost 8 bases, and 11 bases lay in between. The CDR3 sequence: CASSLTPQGYTF. The CDR3 nucleotides are TGTGCCAGCAGCCTTACGCCCCAAGGCTACACCTTC.

This clonotype was counted at least ten times. The DNA is left out, because the CDR3 cannot be placed on it with certainty; the CDR3 is given as TCRdb lists it. The chain carries TRBV7-2 and TRBJ2-5; the table's D call TRBD1 went unverified against the DNA. Germline lookup yields CDR1 SGHTA and CDR2 FQGNSA. Termini included, the CDR3 measures 14 amino acids. The CDR3 sequence is CASSFLWGGETQYF.

The gene calls are TRBV5-1 and TRBJ1-4, with D possibly being TRBD1 (5 bases). Germline V gene sequence: CDR1 SGHRS, CDR2 YFSETQ. The CDR3 totals 14 residues. The ends were cut back, 7 bases at V and 4 bases at J, with 14 bases in the middle. The CDR3 sequence is CASSRQPDNEKLFF. CDR3 DNA: TGCGCCAGCTCTCGACAGCCTGATAATGAAAAACTGTTTTTT.

The V gene is TRBV20-1, the J gene TRBJ1-1, with D maybe TRBD1 (6 bases). CDR3 length equals 12 residues. The germline V gene has CDR1 DFQATT and CDR2 SNEGSKA (reference sequence). Trimming took off 0 bases at V and 8 bases at J, with 10 bases between the two ends. This CDR3 is CSARDPGQEAFF. CDR3 nucleotides: TGCAGTGCTAGAGATCCCGGACAGGAAGCTTTCTTT.

This clonotype was observed a handful of times. The chain recombines TRBV20-1 with TRBJ2-7, with D unresolved. Germline values: CDR1 DFQATT, CDR2 SNEGSKA (reference sequence). Trimming removed 3 bases at V and 2 bases at J, with 5 bases between. This CDR3 region has 11 residues. DNA of the CDR3: TGCAGTGCTAGCCTCACCTACGAGCAGTACTTC. This codes for CSASLTYEQYF.

This clonotype was recorded a few times. The CDR3: CATLTRKVRLFTDTQYF. In DNA, the CDR3 is TGTGCCACTCTCACCAGGAAGGTTCGCCTCTTCACAGATACGCAGTATTTT. V gene TRBV12-3 or TRBV12-4 combines with J gene TRBJ2-3, with unresolved D. The CDR3 is 17 amino acids. V lost 10 bases, J lost 2 bases, and 25 bases lay in between.

In its sample, this clonotype was seen a few times. V and J are TRBV2 and TRBJ2-5, with TRBD1 as a possible D gene (6 bases). This CDR3 is 12 amino acids long. Per germline, CDR1 SNHLY and CDR2 FYNNEI. V shed 8 bases and J shed 5 bases, with 12 bases lying between them. CDR3 nucleotide sequence: TGTGCCAGCTCTGGACAGAAGGAGACCCAGTACTTC. Amino acid sequence: CASSGQKETQYF.

This clonotype was seen ten or more times. A read error may account for a junction end that differs from germline. V and J are TRBV18 and TRBJ2-1; no reliable D call. The CDR3 runs to 17 residues. Germline CDR1 and CDR2: KGHSH and LQKENI. Here the CDR3 DNA reads TGTGCCAGCTCACCACGGGCAGCGATAGGGTCCTCCAATGAGCAGTTCTTC. Protein sequence: CASSPRAAIGSSNEQFF.

This clonotype appeared many times. V usage is TRBV6-2 or TRBV6-3 and J usage is TRBJ2-7; TRBD1 might be the D (6 bases). The CDR3 extends over 17 amino acids. With 0 bases removed from V and 2 bases from J, the gap between germline ends came to 17 bases. Germline V lookup: CDR1 MNHEY, CDR2 SVGEGT. The CDR3 here is CASSYSSKSAGAYEQYF. The CDR3 DNA is TGTGCCAGCAGTTACTCGTCTAAGTCGGCAGGGGCCTACGAGCAGTACTTC.

The chain joins TRBV5-4 to TRBJ2-7; 10 bases are shared with TRBD2. CDR1 is SGHNT, CDR2 YYREEE, per germline (reference sequence). V was clipped by 0 bases and J by 6 bases; unmatched bases: 3. The CDR3 spans 14 residues. In nucleotides, the CDR3 is TGTGCCAGCAGCTTGGAGCTAGCGGGAGTCGAGCAGTACTTC. Translated, it gives CASSLELAGVEQYF.

This sequence joins TRBV7-9 and TRBJ1-1, with 9 bases matching TRBD1. Trimming removed 2 bases from V and 8 bases from J; junction bases left unmatched: 6. Germline values: CDR1 SEHNR, CDR2 FQNEAQ (reference sequence). This CDR3 spans 14 amino acids. The DNA for the CDR3 is TGTGCCAGCAGCTTATTAGGGACAGGGAAAGAAGCTTTCTTT. It codes for CASSLLGTGKEAFF.

The rearrangement links TRBV7-7 to TRBJ2-3, with TRBD1 matching over 10 bases. The length of the CDR3 is 15 residues. Germline CDR1 reads SSHAT; CDR2 reads FNYEAQ (reference sequence). Trimming at V came to 3 bases and at J to 4 bases, leaving 4 bases not matched to a gene. CDR3 DNA sequence: TGTGCCAGCAGCTTGGGGACAGGGGACGCAGATACGCAGTATTTT. This translates into CASSLGTGDADTQYF.

This clonotype has a count of ten or more. The chain joins TRBV25-1 to TRBJ2-3, with 7 bases aligning to TRBD2. With 6 bases clipped from V and 4 bases from J, the junction kept 10 bases outside the gene matches. The CDR3 spans 15 residues. Germline assignment: CDR1 MGHDK and CDR2 SYGVNS. The CDR3, as DNA: TGTGCCAGCAGCGTGGGAGGGGATGTGTCAGATACGCAGTATTTT. Translating gives CASSVGGDVSDTQYF. The full variable domain, its missing parts supplied by reference TRBV25-1 and TRBJ2-3, is EADIYQTPRYLVIGTGKKITLECSQTMGHDKMYWYQQDPGMELHLIHYSYGVNSTEKGDLSSESTVSRIRTEHFPLTLESARPSHTSQYLCASSVGGDVSDTQYFGPGTRLTVL.

The chain combines TRBV12-3 or TRBV12-4 with TRBJ2-5; perhaps TRBD2 as D (6 bases). The ends were cut back, 7 bases at V and 7 bases at J, with 19 bases in the middle. CDR3 size: 14 residues. DNA of the CDR3: TGTGCCAGCAACCGAGGGGACTGGCGCGGGACCCAGTACTTC. This codes for CASNRGDWRGTQYF.

There are a few counts of this clonotype. The V gene is TRBV5-5, the J gene TRBJ2-6, with D perhaps TRBD2 (5 bases). V gave up 0 bases and J gave up 2 bases, with 12 bases separating them. CDR1 SGHKS and CDR2 YYEKEE come from the germline V gene (reference sequence). The CDR3 has 17 residues. Here the CDR3 DNA reads TGTGCCAGCAGCTTGGAGTATGCCGGGGCTGGGGCCAACGTCCTGACTTTC. Protein: CASSLEYAGAGANVLTF.

This chain joins TRBV20-1 and TRBJ2-3, with 11 nucleotides matching TRBD2. Germline V lookup: CDR1 DFQATT, CDR2 SNEGSKA (reference sequence). This CDR3 comprises 15 residues. The CDR3 sequence: CSGGASGRTLDTQYF. The CDR3 DNA sequence: TGCAGCGGGGGGGCTAGCGGGAGGACATTGGATACGCAGTATTTT.

This clonotype was seen at least ten times. The V and J genes are TRBV12-3 or TRBV12-4 and TRBJ2-3; TRBD2 is a possible D gene (5 bases). The CDR3 is 14 amino acids. V was clipped by 4 bases and J by 6 bases, with 14 bases between them. CDR3 in DNA: TGTGCCAGCAGTTCGATACTAGTTCCCGATACGCAGTATTTT. Translation: CASSSILVPDTQYF.

The table lists this clonotype with many counts. This chain links TRBV30 with TRBJ1-5; D perhaps matches TRBD1 (6 bases). This CDR3 spans 14 amino acids. Trimming removed 3 bases at V and 1 base at J, with 10 bases between. The germline CDR1 and CDR2 sequences are GTSNPN and SVGIG (reference sequence). CDR3 residues: CAWSLDSSNQPQHF. The DNA for the CDR3 is TGTGCCTGGAGCCTGGACAGCAGCAATCAGCCCCAGCATTTT.

The sample holds a few counts of this clonotype. V is TRBV11-3 and J is TRBJ2-2; D ambiguous. CDR1 is SGHNT, CDR2 YENEEA, per germline. This CDR3 region has 14 residues. Trimming took off 4 bases at V and 6 bases at J, with 12 bases between the two ends. The CDR3 here is CASSSDGGAGELFF. The CDR3 DNA is TGTGCCAGCAGCTCGGATGGCGGAGCCGGGGAGCTGTTTTTT. The entire variable domain, with the rest obtained from reference TRBV11-3 and TRBJ2-2, is as follows: EAGVVQSPRYKIIEKKQPVAFWCNPISGHNTLYWYLQNLGQGPELLIRYENEEAVDDSQLPKDRFSAERLKGVDSTLKIQPAELGDSAVYLCASSSDGGAGELFFGEGSRLTVL.

The chain recombines TRBV28 with TRBJ2-3, with a tentative D call TRBD1 (6 bases). Germline CDR1 and CDR2: MDHEN and SYDVKM. V was pared by 9 bases and J by 0 bases, with 19 bases between. This CDR3 contains 16 residues. For the CDR3, the DNA is TGTGCCAGTTTGGGGGACAAATTTCCTAGCACAGATACGCAGTATTTT. This gives the protein CASLGDKFPSTDTQYF.